The clone carrying this T cell receptor beta chain was recorded at least ten times. Its antigen remains unknown. A clone one base away is much larger, so this may be a read error. This sample is part of a study of metastatic and nonmetastatic thyroid tumors. Study overall: Repertoire data that came from the blood and tumor or nodule tissue of malignant and benign thyroid patients were compared.

General study findings and limits: The study reportedly found significantly higher TCR beta diversity in malignant thyroid tumors than benign nodules, in blood and tumor.

Prior to thyroid surgery, none of the patients had received any treatment. From germline, CDR1 is LGHNA and CDR2 YSLEER. The CDR3 sequence is 15 residues long. TCRdb re-processed the PCR reads through MiXCR. The table records roughly 30,000 clones, approximately 3.7% of them present only once. The sample taken for sequencing was blood. The sequence was collected from a male donor with papillary thyroid cancer or a benign thyroid nodule (not recorded which). Some clones in this sample may be carry-over from other donors' samples. The rearrangement uses TRBV4-3 and TRBJ2-7, with D unresolved. CDR3 in DNA: TGCGCCAGCGGCCAAGCCCGGGCAGGCTCCTACGAGCAGTACTTC. Its translation is CASGQARAGSYEQYF.